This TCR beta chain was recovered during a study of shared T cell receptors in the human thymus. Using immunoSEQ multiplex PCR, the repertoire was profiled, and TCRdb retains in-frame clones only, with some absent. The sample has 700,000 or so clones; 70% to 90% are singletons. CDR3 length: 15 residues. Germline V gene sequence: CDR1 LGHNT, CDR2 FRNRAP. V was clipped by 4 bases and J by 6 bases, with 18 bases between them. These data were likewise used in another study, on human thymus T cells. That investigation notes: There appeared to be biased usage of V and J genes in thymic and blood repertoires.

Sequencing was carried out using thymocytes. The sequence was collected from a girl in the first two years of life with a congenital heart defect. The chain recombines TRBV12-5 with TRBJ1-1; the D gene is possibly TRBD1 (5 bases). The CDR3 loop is CASGSPVQGGAEAFF. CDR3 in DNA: TGTGCTAGTGGTTCCCCGGTCCAGGGTGGCGCTGAAGCTTTCTTT.